This entry is about one T cell receptor beta chain. The data were taken from a study of T cell clusters in autoimmune cytopenias. Each sample's input was about 270 ng genomic DNA, 38,000 or so genome equivalents. The CDR3 totals 14 residues. Germline V gives CDR1 MNHEY, CDR2 SVGEGT. TRB rearrangements were amplified by touch-down multiplex PCR with mixed TRB-A/B primers. TCRdb reanalyzed the multiplex PCR reads, giving one entry per CDR3 protein sequence and no DNA. The sample holds 12,000 or so distinct CDR3 sequences. These data were also filed under a second study, of T cell repertoires in aging, cancer and after chemotherapy.

The chain is built from TRBV6-2 or TRBV6-3 and TRBJ2-7; TCRdb's assignment of TRBD1 cannot be checked, as there is no DNA. This receptor was identified in a human donor in good health. Sequenced sample: peripheral blood. The CDR3 loop reads CASSYAGNDNEQYF.